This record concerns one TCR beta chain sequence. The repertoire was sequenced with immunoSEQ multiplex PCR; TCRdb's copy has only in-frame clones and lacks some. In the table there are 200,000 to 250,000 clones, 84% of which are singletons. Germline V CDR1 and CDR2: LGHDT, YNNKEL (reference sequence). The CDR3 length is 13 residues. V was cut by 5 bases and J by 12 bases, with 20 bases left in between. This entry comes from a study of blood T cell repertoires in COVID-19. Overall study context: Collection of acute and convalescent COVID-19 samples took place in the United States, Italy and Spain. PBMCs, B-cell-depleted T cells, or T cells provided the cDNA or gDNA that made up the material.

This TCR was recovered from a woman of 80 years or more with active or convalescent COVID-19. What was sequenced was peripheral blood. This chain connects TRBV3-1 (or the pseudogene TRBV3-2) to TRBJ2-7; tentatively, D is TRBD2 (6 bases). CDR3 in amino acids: CASSAQTGVQVYF. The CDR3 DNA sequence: TGTGCCAGCAGCGCCCAGACGGGGGTGCAGGTGTACTTC.